This TCR beta chain comes out of a study of blood T cells in healthy people across ages. Primers used in a second PCR of about 6 to 11 cycles were a sample-barcoded 5' primer and a J-beta primer mix. Each CDR3 protein gets one entry after TCRdb re-called the 5' RACE reads with MiXCR. The sample shows roughly 800,000 distinct CDR3 sequences, roughly 25% of them seen only once. Trimming pared 4 bases from V and 3 bases from J, leaving 4 bases between. CDR1 is MNHNY and CDR2 is SVGAGI in the germline V gene (reference sequence). The CDR3 spans 13 residues. Of note for this clonotype: Its antigen is unknown.

Points from the study as a whole: PBMCs were not sorted, which prevented a conclusive comparison of naive versus antigen-experienced cells. Versus aged donors, long-lived donors had higher diversity and more naive CD4+ cells. The diversity estimates, figures obtained from one million T cells, were considered underestimates.

In addition, the sample was reused for a study of T cells of mothers and their children. That study reports: Some 2.7 million TCR beta reads per child versus over 8.5 million per mother.

This sequence joins TRBV6-6 and TRBJ1-6; D is unresolved. Sequences were obtained from blood. The sequence came from a boy between 10 and 17 years old in good health. The CDR3 DNA is TGTGCCAGCAGTTCCCTCTATAATTCACCCCTCCACTTT. Translating gives CASSSLYNSPLHF.